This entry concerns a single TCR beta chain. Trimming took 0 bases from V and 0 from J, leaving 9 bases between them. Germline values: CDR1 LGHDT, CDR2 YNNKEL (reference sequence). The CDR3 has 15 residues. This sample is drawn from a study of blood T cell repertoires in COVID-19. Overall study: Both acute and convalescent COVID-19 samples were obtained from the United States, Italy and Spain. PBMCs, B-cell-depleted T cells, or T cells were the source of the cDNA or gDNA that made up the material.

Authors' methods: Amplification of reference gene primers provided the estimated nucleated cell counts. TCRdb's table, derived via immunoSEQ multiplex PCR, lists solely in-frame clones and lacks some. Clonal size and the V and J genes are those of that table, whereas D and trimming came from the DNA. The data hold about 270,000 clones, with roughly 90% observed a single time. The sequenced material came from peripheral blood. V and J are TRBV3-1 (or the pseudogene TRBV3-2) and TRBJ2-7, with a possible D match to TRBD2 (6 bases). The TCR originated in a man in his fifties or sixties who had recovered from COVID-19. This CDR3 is CASSQDRGFSYEQYF. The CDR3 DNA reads TGTGCCAGCAGCCAAGACCGGGGGTTCTCCTACGAGCAGTACTTC.